The sequence of this TCR beta chain was determined in a study of cytomegalovirus exposure and HLA in healthy donors. Study-level background: Most genotyped donors, around 86% of 350 to 500, had Caucasian-associated genetic ancestry.

Regarding the study as a whole: The authors reported that TCR beta sequences could predict HLA-A and HLA-B alleles. These predictions were accurate for most subjects in the first cohort. Using the classifier, cytomegalovirus status was reportedly diagnosed with high specificity and sensitivity. Researchers reported in a later analysis that common viral pathogens appeared linked to several top clusters.

A remark on this clone: What it binds is not known.

The PCR had 60 Vbeta and 13 Jbeta primers. Some clones are missing from TCRdb's copy, which holds only in-frame ones; the method was immunoSEQ multiplex PCR. This sample carries 150,000 or so clones, approximately 73% of them seen once, and the ten largest clones take more than 9%. Trimming took 5 bases from V and 1 from J, leaving 14 bases between them. The CDR3 is 15 residues long. Looked up from germline, CDR1 is LNHDA and CDR2 is SQIVND (reference sequence). Sequencing was carried out using PBMCs. This sequence joins TRBV19 and TRBJ1-1; possible D gene TRBD1, 5 bases. The clonotype was recovered from a man younger than 45 in good health and CMV-seropositive. This CDR3 is CASSHLGVTNTEAFF. The CDR3 nucleotides are TGTGCCAGTAGTCATTTAGGGGTTACGAACACTGAAGCTTTCTTT.